This TCR beta chain was found in a study of graft-versus-host responses after intestinal transplantation. Turning to the study itself: Uniformly, recipients were administered anti-thymocyte globulin induction with subsequent tacrolimus and steroids for two to three years.

In the case of this clone: No antigen is known for it.

Profiled with immunoSEQ multiplex PCR; TCRdb holds only in-frame clones, not every one. Here the sample spans about 50,000 clones, nearly 95% being singletons. V shed 3 bases and J 2 bases; nucleotides not matched to a gene: 6. CDR3 length: 15 residues. CDR1 is LNHDA and CDR2 is SQIVND in the germline V gene (reference sequence). This sequence joins TRBV19 and TRBJ2-7; TRBD1 matches 8 bases. This TCR was sampled from a human donor who was the organ donor for an intestinal transplant. The specimen comprised unstimulated CD4+ T cells sorted from spleen or lymph node cells, sampled before transplant. The CDR3 sequence is CASSIRPGQAYEQYF. CDR3 nucleotides: TGTGCCAGTAGTATTCGACCGGGACAGGCCTACGAGCAGTACTTC.